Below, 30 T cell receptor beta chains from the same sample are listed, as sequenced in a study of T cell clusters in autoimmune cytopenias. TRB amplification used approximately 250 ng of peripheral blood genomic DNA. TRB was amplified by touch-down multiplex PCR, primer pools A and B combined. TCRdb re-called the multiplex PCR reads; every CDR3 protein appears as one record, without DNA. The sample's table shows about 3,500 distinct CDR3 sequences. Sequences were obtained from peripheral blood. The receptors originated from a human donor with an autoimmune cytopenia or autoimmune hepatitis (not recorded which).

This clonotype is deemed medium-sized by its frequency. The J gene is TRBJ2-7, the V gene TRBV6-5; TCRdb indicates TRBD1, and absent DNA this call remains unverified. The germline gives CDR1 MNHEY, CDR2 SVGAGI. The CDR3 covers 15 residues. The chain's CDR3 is CASSYPGTGLYEQYF.

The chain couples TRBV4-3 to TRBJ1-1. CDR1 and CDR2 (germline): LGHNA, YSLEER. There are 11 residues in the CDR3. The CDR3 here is CASSRDTEAFF.

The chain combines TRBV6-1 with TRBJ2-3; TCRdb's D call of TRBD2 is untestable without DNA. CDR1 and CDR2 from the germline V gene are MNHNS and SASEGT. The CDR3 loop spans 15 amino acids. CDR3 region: CASRLMGLSADTQYF.

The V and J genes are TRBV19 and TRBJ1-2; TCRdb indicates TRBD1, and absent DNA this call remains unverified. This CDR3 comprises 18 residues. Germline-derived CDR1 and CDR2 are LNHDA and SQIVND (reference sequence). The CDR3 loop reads CASSPSWDRGLANYGYTF.

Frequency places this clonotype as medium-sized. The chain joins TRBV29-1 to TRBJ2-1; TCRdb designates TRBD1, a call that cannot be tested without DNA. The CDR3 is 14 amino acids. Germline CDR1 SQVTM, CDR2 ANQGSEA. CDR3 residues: CSAGTGSSYNEQFF.

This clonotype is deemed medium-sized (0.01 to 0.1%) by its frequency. CDR3 residues: CAWAHSGGPGFF. V is TRBV30 and J is TRBJ2-1; lacking DNA, the TRBD2 call made by TCRdb goes unchecked. The germline V gene has CDR1 GTSNPN and CDR2 SVGIG (reference sequence). The CDR3 consists of 12 residues.

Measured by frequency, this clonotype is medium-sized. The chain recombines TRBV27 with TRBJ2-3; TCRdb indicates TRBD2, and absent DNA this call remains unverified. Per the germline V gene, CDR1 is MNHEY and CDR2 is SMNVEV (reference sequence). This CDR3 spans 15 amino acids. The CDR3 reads CASRDGTRGTDTQYF.

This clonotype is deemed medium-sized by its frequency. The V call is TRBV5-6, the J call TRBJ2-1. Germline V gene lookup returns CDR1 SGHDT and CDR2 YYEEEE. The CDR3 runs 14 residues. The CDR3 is CASSLGTRDNEQFF.

CDR3 amino acids: CASRLRTNRGEGTEAFF. The J gene is TRBJ1-1, the V gene TRBV6-5; TCRdb selects TRBD1, and the lack of DNA leaves this call unchecked. CDR1 is MNHEY and CDR2 is SVGAGI in the germline V gene. The CDR3 has 17 residues.

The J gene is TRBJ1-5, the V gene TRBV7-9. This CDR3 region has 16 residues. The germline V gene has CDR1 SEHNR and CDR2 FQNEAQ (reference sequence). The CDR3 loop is CASSLGRTAGNQPQHF.

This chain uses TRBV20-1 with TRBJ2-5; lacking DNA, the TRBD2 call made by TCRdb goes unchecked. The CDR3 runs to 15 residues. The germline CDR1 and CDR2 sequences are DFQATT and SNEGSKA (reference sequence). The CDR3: CSARAPEREGLPQYF.

This chain's CDR3 is CASSPRQGKYEQYF. The chain combines TRBV6-2 or TRBV6-3 with TRBJ2-7; TCRdb outputs TRBD1, but without DNA this stays unchecked. The length of the CDR3 is 14 residues. Germline lookup yields CDR1 MNHEY and CDR2 SVGEGT.

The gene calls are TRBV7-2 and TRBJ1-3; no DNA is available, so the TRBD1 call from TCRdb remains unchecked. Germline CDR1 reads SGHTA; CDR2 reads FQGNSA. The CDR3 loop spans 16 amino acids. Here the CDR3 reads CASSLDGGISGNTIYF.

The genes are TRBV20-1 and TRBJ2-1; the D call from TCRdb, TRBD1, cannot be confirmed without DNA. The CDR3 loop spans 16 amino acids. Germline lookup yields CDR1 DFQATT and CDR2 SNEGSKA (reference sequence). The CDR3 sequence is CSARGRRQATNNEQFF.

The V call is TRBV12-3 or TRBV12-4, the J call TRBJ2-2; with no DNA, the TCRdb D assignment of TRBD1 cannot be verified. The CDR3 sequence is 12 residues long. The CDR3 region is CASFRGAGELFF.

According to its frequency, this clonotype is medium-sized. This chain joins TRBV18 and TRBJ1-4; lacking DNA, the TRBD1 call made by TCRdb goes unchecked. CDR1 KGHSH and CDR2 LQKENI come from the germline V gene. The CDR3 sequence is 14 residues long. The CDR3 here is CASLRGGTNEKLFF. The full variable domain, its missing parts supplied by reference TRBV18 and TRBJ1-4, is NAGVMQNPRHLVRRRGQEARLRCSPMKGHSHVYWYRQLPEEGLKFMVYLQKENIIDESGMPKERFSAEFPKEGPSILRIQQVVRGDSAAYFCASLRGGTNEKLFFGSGTQLSVL.

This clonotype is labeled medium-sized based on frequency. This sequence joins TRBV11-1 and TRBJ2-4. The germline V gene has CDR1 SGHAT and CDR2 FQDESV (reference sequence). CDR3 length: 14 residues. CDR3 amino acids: CASSTEIAKNIQYF.

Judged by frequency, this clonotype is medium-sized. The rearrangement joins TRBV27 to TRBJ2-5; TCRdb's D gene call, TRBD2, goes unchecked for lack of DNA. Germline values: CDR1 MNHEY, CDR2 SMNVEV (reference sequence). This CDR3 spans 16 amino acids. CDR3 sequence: CASSFGLAGGRETQYF.

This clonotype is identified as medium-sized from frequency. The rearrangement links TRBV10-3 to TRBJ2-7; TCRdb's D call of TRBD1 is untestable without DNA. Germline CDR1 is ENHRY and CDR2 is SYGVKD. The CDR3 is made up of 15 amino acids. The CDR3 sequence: CAISAWTGPSYEQYF.

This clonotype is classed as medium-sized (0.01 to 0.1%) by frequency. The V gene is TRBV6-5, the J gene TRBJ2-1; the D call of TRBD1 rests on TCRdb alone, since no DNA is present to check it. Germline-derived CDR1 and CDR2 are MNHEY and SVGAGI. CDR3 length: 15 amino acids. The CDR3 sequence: CASRFGGTYYNEQFF.

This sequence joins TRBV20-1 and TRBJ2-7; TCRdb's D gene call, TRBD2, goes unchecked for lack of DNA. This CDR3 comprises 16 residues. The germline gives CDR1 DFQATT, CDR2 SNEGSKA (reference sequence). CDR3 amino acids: CSARDRTSGPPHEQYF.

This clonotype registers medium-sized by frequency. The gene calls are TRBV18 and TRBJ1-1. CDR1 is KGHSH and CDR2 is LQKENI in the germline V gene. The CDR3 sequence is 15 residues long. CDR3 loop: CASSPLGQANTEAFF.

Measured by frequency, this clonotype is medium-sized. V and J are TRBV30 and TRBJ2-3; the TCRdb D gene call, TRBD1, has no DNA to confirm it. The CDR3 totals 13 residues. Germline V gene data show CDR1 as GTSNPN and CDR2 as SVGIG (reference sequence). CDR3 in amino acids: CAWSSGAPGTQYF.

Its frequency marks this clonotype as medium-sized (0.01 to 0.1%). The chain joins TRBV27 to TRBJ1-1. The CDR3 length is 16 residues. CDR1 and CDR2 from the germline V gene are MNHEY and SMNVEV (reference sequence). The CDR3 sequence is CASSLSLGVKNTEAFF.

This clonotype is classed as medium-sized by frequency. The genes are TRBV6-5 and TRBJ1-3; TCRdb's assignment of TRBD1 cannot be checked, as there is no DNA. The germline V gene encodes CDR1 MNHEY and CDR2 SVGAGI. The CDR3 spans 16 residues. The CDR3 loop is CASTPEPGLSGNTIYF.

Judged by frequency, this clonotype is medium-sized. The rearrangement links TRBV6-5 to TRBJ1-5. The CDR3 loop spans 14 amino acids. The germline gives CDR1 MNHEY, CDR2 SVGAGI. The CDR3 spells CASSYSKGNQPQHF.

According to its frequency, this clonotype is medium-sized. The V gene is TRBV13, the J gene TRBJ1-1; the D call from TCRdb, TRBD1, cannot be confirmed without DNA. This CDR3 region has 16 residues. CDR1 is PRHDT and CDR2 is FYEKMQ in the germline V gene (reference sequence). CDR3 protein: CASSPGTGFMNTEAFF.

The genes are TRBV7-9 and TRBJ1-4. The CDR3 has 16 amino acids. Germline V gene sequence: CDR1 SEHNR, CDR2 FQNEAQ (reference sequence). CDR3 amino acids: CASSLGRVLTNEKLFF.

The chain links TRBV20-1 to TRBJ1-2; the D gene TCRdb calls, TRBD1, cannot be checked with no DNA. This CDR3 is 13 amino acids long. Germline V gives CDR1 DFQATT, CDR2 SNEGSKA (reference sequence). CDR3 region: CSARVPGVGGYTF.

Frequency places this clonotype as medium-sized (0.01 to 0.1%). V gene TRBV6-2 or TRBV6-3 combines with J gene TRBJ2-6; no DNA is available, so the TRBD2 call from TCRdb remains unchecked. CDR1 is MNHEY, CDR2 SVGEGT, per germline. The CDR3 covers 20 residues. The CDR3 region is CASTPRATGRVLSGANVLTF.